One and the same sample provided the 30 T cell receptor beta chains below, sequenced in a study of shared clonotypes between healthy human individuals. The assay was immunoSEQ multiplex PCR, and TCRdb's table has in-frame clones only and misses some. The data show about 500,000 clones, more than 70% seen once. What was sequenced was PBMCs. The receptors here all came from a woman aged 40 to 55 in good health. Some clones in this sample may be carry-over from other donors' samples.

V gene TRBV28 combines with J gene TRBJ2-1; no clear D. CDR1 MDHEN and CDR2 SYDVKM come from the germline V gene. This CDR3 contains 13 residues. Trimming stripped 6 bases from V and 1 base from J, with 7 bases between. CDR3 loop: CASSNRSYNEQFF. The CDR3, as DNA: TGTGCCAGCAGCAATCGGTCCTACAATGAGCAGTTCTTC.

The chain links TRBV6-1 to TRBJ1-1; D perhaps matches TRBD1 (5 bases). Trimming removed 1 base from V and 1 base from J, with 13 bases in between. The CDR3 is made up of 16 amino acids. CDR1 is MNHNS, CDR2 SASEGT, per germline. The CDR3 spells CASSEEDGHWNTEAFF. The CDR3 DNA reads as TGTGCCAGCAGTGAAGAGGATGGACATTGGAACACTGAAGCTTTCTTT.

Concerning this clone: A far more abundant clone sits one base away, making this likely a read error. The chain employs TRBV7-8 and TRBJ2-7, with D tentatively TRBD2 (5 bases). V was pared by 2 bases and J by 0 bases, with 5 bases between. Germline CDR1 is SGHVS and CDR2 is FQNEAQ. The CDR3 is made up of 13 amino acids. CDR3: CASSLRGSYEQYF. CDR3 sequence (DNA): TGTGCCAGCAGCTTACGGGGCTCCTACGAGCAGTACTTC.

Notes on this clone: A single base separates this from a much larger clone, so it may be a read error. The rearrangement uses TRBV27 and TRBJ2-6, with no clear D. The CDR3 runs 14 residues. The V gene's germline CDR1 is MNHEY and CDR2 SMNVEV (reference sequence). V was shortened by 6 bases and J by 0 bases, with 6 bases between the two germline ends. The CDR3 nucleotides are TGTGCCAGCAGCCAGAGCTCTGGGGCCAACGTCCTGACTTTC. Its protein is CASSQSSGANVLTF.

CDR3 protein: CASSPMGDRGYGYTF. The CDR3 bases are TGTGCCAGCAGCCCGATGGGGGACAGGGGATATGGCTACACCTTC. The chain links TRBV7-3 to TRBJ1-2; 10 bases are shared with TRBD1. Germline CDR1 reads SGHTA; CDR2 reads FQGTGA. This CDR3 contains 15 residues. The J segment lost 5 bases and the V segment lost 5 bases, leaving 8 bases of the junction unmatched. The variable domain in full, completed from reference TRBV7-3 and TRBJ1-2, reads GAGVSQTPSNKVTEKGKYVELRCDPISGHTALYWYRQSLGQGPEFLIYFQGTGAADDSGLPNDRFFAVRPEGSVSTLKIQRTERGDSAVYLCASSPMGDRGYGYTFGSGTRLTVV.

This clone has a handful of counts. It may be a read error: a sequence one base away is much more abundant. The CDR3 does not close with the conserved phenylalanine or tryptophan, likely indicating a read error. The chain combines TRBV11-2 with TRBJ2-7; 9 bases map to TRBD2. The V and J ends lost 4 bases and 3 bases, in that order; junction bases with no gene match: 7. In germline, CDR1 is SGHAT, CDR2 FQNNGV. The CDR3 is made up of 15 amino acids. The CDR3 loop is CASSWGASGNYEQYS. The CDR3 DNA is TGTGCCAGCAGCTGGGGGGCTAGCGGGAACTACGAGCAGTACTCC.

V is TRBV7-2 and J is TRBJ1-2, with 7 bases matching TRBD1. Germline CDR1 and CDR2: SGHTA and FQGNSA. This CDR3 is built from 15 residues. V dropped 0 bases and J dropped 2; count of bases not matched to a gene: 3. CDR3 residues: CASSLAGQTNYGYTF. The CDR3 DNA is TGTGCCAGCAGCTTAGCGGGACAGACCAACTATGGCTACACCTTC. Full variable domain (outside the CDR3, taken from reference TRBV7-2 and TRBJ1-2): GAGVSQSPSNKVTEKGKDVELRCDPISGHTALYWYRQSLGQGLEFLIYFQGNSAPDKSGLPSDRFSAERTGGSVSTLTIQRTQQEDSAVYLCASSLAGQTNYGYTFGSGTRLTVV.

The rearrangement joins TRBV7-8 to TRBJ1-1; no clear D. There are 14 residues in the CDR3. Trimming stripped 6 bases from V and 7 bases from J, with 18 bases between. CDR1 and CDR2 from the germline V gene are SGHVS and FQNEAQ. The CDR3 spells CASSQSRTQVEAFF. The DNA for the CDR3 is TGTGCCAGCAGTCAGAGCCGGACTCAAGTTGAAGCTTTCTTT.

V gene TRBV7-3 combines with J gene TRBJ2-1; D may correspond to TRBD1 or TRBD2 (6 bases each). Trimming pared 2 bases from V and 6 bases from J, leaving 11 bases between. Per germline, CDR1 SGHTA and CDR2 FQGTGA. The CDR3 loop spans 14 amino acids. CDR3 region: CASSLVGGSNEQFF. The CDR3 nucleotides read TGTGCCAGCAGCTTAGTAGGGGGGAGCAATGAGCAGTTCTTC.

This rearrangement joins TRBV19 to TRBJ2-7; 12 bases match TRBD2. The length of the CDR3 is 16 residues. V was pared by 5 bases and J by 4 bases, with 9 bases of the junction left unmatched. CDR1 is LNHDA and CDR2 is SQIVND in the germline V gene (reference sequence). CDR3 sequence: CASSGRTSGKPYEQYF. As DNA, the CDR3 is TGTGCCAGTAGTGGGAGGACTAGCGGGAAACCTTACGAGCAGTACTTC.

The chain couples TRBV5-6 to TRBJ2-7; the D gene is possibly TRBD1 (6 bases). The CDR3 spans 14 residues. V dropped 2 bases and J dropped 2 bases, with 11 bases sitting between them. Germline CDR1 is SGHDT and CDR2 is YYEEEE. The CDR3 DNA reads as TGTGCCAGCAGCTTCCCGGGACAAGCCTACGAGCAGTACTTC. Translation gives CASSFPGQAYEQYF.

The rearrangement links TRBV11-2 to TRBJ1-4; 10 bases match TRBD1. The CDR3 is 16 residues long. With 0 bases clipped from V and 8 bases from J, the junction kept 6 bases outside the gene matches. Germline V lookup: CDR1 SGHAT, CDR2 FQNNGV. CDR3 DNA: TGTGCCAGCAGCTTAGATTCGGGACAGGGGATGGAAAAACTGTTTTTT. This codes for CASSLDSGQGMEKLFF.

To note about this clone: One base separates it from a far larger clone, so it is likely a read error. Other DNA variants within this sample encode the same CDR3. The chain combines TRBV29-1 with TRBJ2-1; TRBD2 agrees at 8 bases. This CDR3 spans 14 amino acids. Trimming at V came to 4 bases and at J to 9 bases, leaving 11 bases not matched to a gene. Germline CDR1 reads SQVTM; CDR2 reads ANQGSEA. In DNA form, the CDR3 reads TGCAGCGTTGTACCCCTGGCGGGAGGTTTTGAGCAGTTCTTC. Encoded protein: CSVVPLAGGFEQFF.

This clone has a count of ten or more. The chain uses TRBV19 and TRBJ2-7, with TRBD2 matching 8 bases. The junction had 9 bases not matched to a gene; V was cut back by 6 bases and J by 2 bases. This CDR3 region has 15 residues. Germline V gene data show CDR1 as LNHDA and CDR2 as SQIVND (reference sequence). CDR3 protein: CASSPSGSRPYEQYF. For the CDR3, the DNA is TGTGCCAGTAGCCCCAGCGGGAGCAGGCCCTACGAGCAGTACTTC.

The chain is built from TRBV15 and TRBJ1-4; possible D gene TRBD1, 5 bases. This CDR3 spans 14 amino acids. Between the trimmed V and J ends, which lost 9 bases and 4 bases, there was a span of 15 bases. Per germline, CDR1 LNHNV and CDR2 YYDKDF (reference sequence). The CDR3 DNA reads as TGTGCCACGCAACCGGGACTGAGTAATGAAAAACTGTTTTTT. It encodes CATQPGLSNEKLFF.

The chain joins TRBV28 to TRBJ2-7; a possible D gene is TRBD1 (5 bases). Trimming took 7 bases from V and 2 from J, leaving 9 bases between them. Germline V gene sequence: CDR1 MDHEN, CDR2 SYDVKM. This CDR3 has 12 amino acids. The CDR3 DNA reads as TGTGCCAGCATGGCAGGGACCTACGAGCAGTACTTC. Amino acid sequence: CASMAGTYEQYF.

Turning to this clone: A much bigger clone sits one base away, suggesting this may be a read error. J is TRBJ2-7 and V is TRBV7-6; D is unresolved. Germline V gene data show CDR1 as SGHVS and CDR2 as FNYEAQ. This CDR3 has 13 residues. V lost 5 bases, J lost 2 bases, and 10 bases lay in between. The CDR3 sequence: CASSPPLPYEQYF. The CDR3 DNA follows: TGTGCCAGCAGCCCCCCCCTCCCCTACGAGCAGTACTTC. The entire variable domain, with the rest obtained from reference TRBV7-6 and TRBJ2-7, is as follows: GAGVSQSPRYKVTKRGQDVALRCDPISGHVSLYWYRQALGQGPEFLTYFNYEAQQDKSGLPNDRFSAERPEGSISTLTIQRTEQRDSAMYRCASSPPLPYEQYFGPGTRLTVT.

J is TRBJ2-2 and V is TRBV28; D gene ambiguous. Germline assignment: CDR1 MDHEN and CDR2 SYDVKM. V lost 3 bases and J 3 bases, leaving 5 bases between the germline ends. There are 13 residues in the CDR3. CDR3: CASSLEYTGELFF. The CDR3 DNA reads as TGTGCCAGCAGTTTGGAGTACACCGGGGAGCTGTTTTTT.

CDR3 residues: CASSWTGLSYEQYF. The DNA of the CDR3 is TGTGCCAGCAGTTGGACAGGGCTATCTTACGAGCAGTACTTC. V is TRBV6-1 and J is TRBJ2-7, with 8 nucleotides matching TRBD1. Germline V gene data show CDR1 as MNHNS and CDR2 as SASEGT. V shed 5 bases, J shed 4 bases, and the junction held 7 bases outside the gene matches. The CDR3 has 14 amino acids.

The rearrangement links TRBV10-3 to TRBJ2-3, with D maybe TRBD1 (5 bases). This CDR3 has 15 amino acids. Germline V gene sequence: CDR1 ENHRY, CDR2 SYGVKD. The ends were cut back, 0 bases at V and 2 bases at J, with 9 bases in the middle. CDR3 DNA sequence: TGTGCCATCAGTGAGTCTTTCAGGGACACAGATACGCAGTATTTT. Translating it yields CAISESFRDTDTQYF.

The chain employs TRBV12-5 and TRBJ2-3; 8 positions match TRBD1. The CDR3 has 13 residues. Germline CDR1 is LGHNT and CDR2 is FRNRAP. V gave up 5 bases and J gave up 9 bases; unmatched junction bases: 7. CDR3 nucleotide sequence: TGTGCTAGTGGTCCCTCCGGACAGGGAACGCAGTATTTT. Translated, it gives CASGPSGQGTQYF. The full variable domain, rest sourced from reference TRBV12-5 and TRBJ2-3, is DARVTQTPRHKVTEMGQEVTMRCQPILGHNTVFWYRQTMMQGLELLAYFRNRAPLDDSGMPKDRFSAEMPDATLATLKIQPSEPRDSAVYFCASGPSGQGTQYFGPGTRLTVL.

The chain has TRBV5-1 and TRBJ2-7; D uncertain. V shed 0 bases and J shed 2 bases, with 9 bases lying between them. This CDR3 is 14 amino acids long. Germline V gene lookup returns CDR1 SGHRS and CDR2 YFSETQ. CDR3: CASSLGDPPYEQYF. In nucleotides, the CDR3 is TGCGCCAGCAGCTTGGGGGATCCGCCCTACGAGCAGTACTTC.

This clone was observed once. DNA of the CDR3: TGTGCCATCAGTGACCAAGGGGTGGACGACGAGCAGTACTTC. Translation gives CAISDQGVDDEQYF. This sequence joins TRBV10-3 and TRBJ2-7, with a weak D call TRBD1 (5 bases). Germline values: CDR1 ENHRY, CDR2 SYGVKD. The CDR3 runs 14 residues. Trimming took off 3 bases at V and 5 bases at J, with 14 bases between the two ends.

V gene TRBV11-2 combines with J gene TRBJ1-1; 7 bases align to TRBD1. This CDR3 spans 14 amino acids. Germline trimming cut 6 bases from V and 4 bases from J; bases unmatched to any gene: 8. From germline, CDR1 is SGHAT and CDR2 FQNNGV. CDR3 in amino acids: CASRPGQVPTEAFF. The CDR3 bases are TGTGCCAGCAGACCCGGACAGGTTCCCACTGAAGCTTTCTTT.

The chain couples TRBV6-1 to TRBJ2-7, with 8 bases aligning to TRBD1. With V trimmed by 8 bases and J by 4 bases, 4 bases remained unmatched. The CDR3 has 12 amino acids. CDR1 and CDR2 (germline): MNHNS, SASEGT. The CDR3 sequence is CASRQGSYEQYF. The CDR3 nucleotides are TGTGCCAGCCGACAGGGGAGTTACGAGCAGTACTTC.

This clone was detected once. The J gene is TRBJ2-5, the V gene TRBV5-1; 9 bases line up with TRBD1. In germline, CDR1 is SGHRS, CDR2 YFSETQ. The CDR3 sequence is 16 residues long. The ends lost 4 bases at V and 0 bases at J; junction bases unmatched: 7. CDR3 DNA sequence: TGCGCCAGCAGCGCGGGGACAGGGCAACACCAAGAGACCCAGTACTTC. Its protein product is CASSAGTGQHQETQYF.

The sample holds many counts of this clone. The sample contains more than one DNA sequence encoding this CDR3. Here the CDR3 reads CASSAGRSDEQYF. CDR3 DNA: TGTGCCAGCAGCGCTGGACGGTCCGACGAGCAGTACTTC. The chain recombines TRBV5-5 with TRBJ2-7; D call uncertain. CDR3 length equals 13 residues. V was pared by 4 bases and J by 5 bases, with 13 bases between. Germline V lookup: CDR1 SGHKS, CDR2 YYEKEE (reference sequence). Drawing the rest from reference TRBV5-5 and TRBJ2-7, the complete variable domain is DAGVTQSPTHLIKTRGQQVTLRCSPISGHKSVSWYQQVLGQGPQFIFQYYEKEERGRGNFPDRFSARQFPNYSSELNVNALLLGDSALYLCASSAGRSDEQYFGPGTRLTVT.

This chain links TRBV7-2 with TRBJ2-7; TRBD2 aligns across 14 bases. The CDR3 has 16 residues. Germline V gene data show CDR1 as SGHTA and CDR2 as FQGNSA. The V and J ends lost 4 bases and 0 bases, in that order; junction bases with no gene match: 2. The CDR3 protein is CASSWGTSGSSYEQYF. CDR3 coding DNA: TGTGCCAGCAGCTGGGGGACTAGCGGGAGCTCCTACGAGCAGTACTTC.

The V gene is TRBV7-2, the J gene TRBJ1-5; TRBD1 might be the D (5 bases). V was clipped by 8 bases and J by 3 bases, with 14 bases between them. Per the germline V gene, CDR1 is SGHTA and CDR2 is FQGNSA. The CDR3 is 14 residues long. The CDR3 bases are TGTGCCAGCGGGGGTGGGTTTCCCAATCAGCCCCAGCATTTT. Protein sequence: CASGGGFPNQPQHF.

This clone was seen a few times. This chain uses TRBV6-5 with TRBJ1-5, with TRBD1 identical over 7 bases. Germline V lookup: CDR1 MNHEY, CDR2 SVGAGI. This CDR3 has 15 amino acids. With V trimmed by 6 bases and J by 3 bases, 8 bases remained unmatched. CDR3 bases: TGTGCCAGCAGACCAACAGGGGAAGCCAATCAGCCCCAGCATTTT. Translated: CASRPTGEANQPQHF.